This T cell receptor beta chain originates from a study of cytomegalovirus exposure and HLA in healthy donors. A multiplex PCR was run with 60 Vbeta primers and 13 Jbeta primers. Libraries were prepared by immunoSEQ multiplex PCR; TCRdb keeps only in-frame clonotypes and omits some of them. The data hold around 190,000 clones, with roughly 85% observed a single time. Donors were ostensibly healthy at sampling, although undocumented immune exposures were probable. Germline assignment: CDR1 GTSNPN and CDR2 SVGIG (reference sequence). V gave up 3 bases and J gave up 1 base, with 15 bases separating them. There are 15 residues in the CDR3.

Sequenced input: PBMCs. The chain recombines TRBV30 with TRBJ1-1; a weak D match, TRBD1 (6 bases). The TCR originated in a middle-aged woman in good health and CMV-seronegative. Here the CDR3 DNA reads TGTGCCTGGAGGGCGATAGGGGGTAGGAACACTGAAGCTTTCTTT. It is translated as CAWRAIGGRNTEAFF.